This entry is about one T cell receptor (beta chain). Antigen: not known. The data originate from a study of T cells in Graves' hyperthyroidism and ophthalmopathy. Findings and limits, study-wide: Most clonotypes that expanded in the thyroid above 0.001 also showed up in blood.

Germline assignment: CDR1 MNHEY and CDR2 SVGAGI. V lost 2 bases and J lost 4, with 14 bases in between. This CDR3 spans 15 amino acids. Criteria for exclusion of patients were uncontrolled infection, other autoimmune disease, pregnancy or lactation. Used for diagnoses were clinical symptoms, serum thyroxine and TRAb, thyroid ultrasound and orbital computed tomography. Researchers took RNA transcripts and amplified the TCR beta CDR3 regions from them. Initially, a first-round RT-PCR of the TCR CDR3 employed the HTBI primer set. TCRdb redid the calling of the multiplex PCR reads with MiXCR, one entry per CDR3 protein. The table shows approximately 590,000 distinct CDR3 sequences, with approximately 14% occurring only once.

The chain has TRBV6-5 and TRBJ1-2; TRBD1 might be the D (6 bases). The origin of this receptor is a woman aged 25-40 years with Graves' hyperthyroidism. The sample consisted of blood. The CDR3 is CASSYTDRSSYGYTF. The CDR3 DNA reads TGTGCCAGCAGTTACACCGACAGGTCTTCCTATGGCTACACCTTC.